One sample yielded the 8 T cell receptor beta chains listed below, sequenced in a study of post-analysis software for immune sequencing data. Included in the TCR beta cDNA libraries were unique molecular identifiers. In TCRdb, the PCR reads were re-called with MiXCR into one record per CDR3 protein. The table lists around 500,000 distinct CDR3 sequences, under 40% of them singletons. Their antigens remain unidentified. Study results and limitations: The five TRBV segments detected at higher frequency in patients than in controls included TRBV5-6, TRBV5-1 and TRBV20-1.

The sequenced sample consisted of blood. Receptors were obtained from a girl aged 2-17 years with multiple sclerosis.

The V gene is TRBV5-1, the J gene TRBJ1-1, with unresolved D. The V end lost 0 bases, the J end lost 4 bases, and 10 bases lay between the germline ends. From germline, CDR1 is SGHRS and CDR2 YFSETQ. The CDR3 runs 14 residues. The CDR3 spells CASSLALIPTEAFF. The DNA for the CDR3 is TGCGCCAGCAGCTTGGCCCTGATCCCCACTGAAGCTTTCTTT.

The V call is TRBV6-1, the J call TRBJ1-5; no clear D. The CDR3 covers 14 residues. CDR1 and CDR2 from the germline V gene are MNHNS and SASEGT. V was trimmed by 3 bases and J by 2 bases, leaving 8 bases between them. The CDR3, as DNA: TGTGCCAGCAGTGATTTGTGGGGCAATCAGCCCCAGCATTTT. Protein product: CASSDLWGNQPQHF.

V is TRBV12-3 or TRBV12-4 and J is TRBJ2-4; 7 nucleotides match TRBD1. The J segment lost 6 bases and the V segment lost 6 bases, leaving 14 bases of the junction unmatched. The CDR3 covers 16 residues. CDR3 residues: CASSRSIRQGGNIQYF. CDR3 sequence (DNA): TGTGCCAGCAGCCGGTCTATAAGACAGGGCGGAAACATTCAGTACTTC.

The chain recombines TRBV27 with TRBJ1-4, with D possibly matching TRBD1 (5 bases). The CDR3 is made up of 13 amino acids. V was shortened by 5 bases and J by 5 bases, with 9 bases between the two germline ends. Looked up from germline, CDR1 is MNHEY and CDR2 is SMNVEV (reference sequence). The chain's CDR3 is CASSRRDNEKLFF. The CDR3, as DNA: TGTGCCAGCAGTAGAAGGGACAATGAAAAACTGTTTTTT. The variable domain in full, with the rest retrieved from reference TRBV27 and TRBJ1-4, is EAQVTQNPRYLITVTGKKLTVTCSQNMNHEYMSWYRQDPGLGLRQIYYSMNVEVTDKGDVPEGYKVSRKEKRNFPLILESPSPNQTSLYFCASSRRDNEKLFFGSGTQLSVL.

The CDR3 DNA is TGTGCCAGCAGCGTAGCCGGGACAGCTTCCTACGAGCAGTACTTC. It specifies CASSVAGTASYEQYF. The rearrangement links TRBV9 to TRBJ2-7, with 7 bases that match TRBD1. Germline trimming cut 0 bases from V and 1 base from J; bases unmatched to any gene: 4. Germline V gene sequence: CDR1 SGDLS, CDR2 YYNGEE. The CDR3 has 15 amino acids. The full variable domain, in which reference TRBV9 and TRBJ2-7 provide the parts outside the CDR3, is DSGVTQTPKHLITATGQRVTLRCSPRSGDLSVYWYQQSLDQGLQFLIQYYNGEERAKGNILERFSAQQFPDLHSELNLSSLELGDSALYFCASSVAGTASYEQYFGPGTRLTVT.

This clonotype appeared a few times. CDR3 nucleotides: TGTGCCAGCAGCTTGGTGGGCGCGCGGGAGTACAATGAGCAGTTCTTC. Its protein is CASSLVGAREYNEQFF. The rearrangement joins TRBV5-6 to TRBJ2-1, with 7 bases fitting TRBD2. The CDR3 contains 16 residues. Trimming took 0 bases from V and 4 from J; bases not matched to a gene: 7. Germline CDR1 SGHDT, CDR2 YYEEEE.

This rearrangement joins TRBV5-1 to TRBJ1-2, with D perhaps TRBD1 (5 bases). Germline CDR1 and CDR2: SGHRS and YFSETQ. Trimming cost V 0 bases and J 6 bases, with 9 bases left between them. The CDR3 consists of 13 residues. This CDR3 is CASSLVGQNGYTF. CDR3 bases: TGCGCCAGCAGCTTGGTGGGGCAGAATGGCTACACCTTC.

The rearrangement uses TRBV20-1 and TRBJ2-5; the D gene could be TRBD1 or TRBD2 (5 bases each). Germline assignment: CDR1 DFQATT and CDR2 SNEGSKA (reference sequence). V lost 2 bases to trimming and J lost 1 base, with 11 bases between them. This CDR3 has 14 amino acids. The DNA of the CDR3 is TGCAGTGCTAGACCGGGACGGGCCCAAGAGACCCAGTACTTC. Translation: CSARPGRAQETQYF.